The clone carrying this TCR beta chain was seen repeatedly, ten times or more. Antigen: not known. The V gene end was trimmed by 6 bases and the J gene end by 5 bases; junction bases not matched to a gene: 7. The CDR3 consists of 14 residues. From germline, CDR1 is MNHEY and CDR2 SMNVEV (reference sequence). This sample stems from a study of T cells in Graves' hyperthyroidism and ophthalmopathy. Findings and caveats of the study: Blood shared most expanded thyroid clonotypes above 0.001.

Amplification yielded TCR beta CDR3 regions, with RNA transcripts as the source. The HTBI set primed first-round TCR CDR3 RT-PCR. From the multiplex PCR reads, TCRdb called clonotypes with MiXCR, one entry per CDR3 protein. The sample lists 300,000 to 400,000 distinct CDR3 sequences, approximately 15% seen once, with about 19% in the top ten. Sequencing was carried out using blood. The receptor comes from a woman in her twenties or thirties with Graves' ophthalmopathy. V is TRBV27 and J is TRBJ1-2, with 9 bases matching TRBD1. The CDR3 region is CASRGQGVLYGYTF. CDR3 nucleotides: TGTGCCAGCAGGGGACAGGGCGTCCTATATGGCTACACCTTC.